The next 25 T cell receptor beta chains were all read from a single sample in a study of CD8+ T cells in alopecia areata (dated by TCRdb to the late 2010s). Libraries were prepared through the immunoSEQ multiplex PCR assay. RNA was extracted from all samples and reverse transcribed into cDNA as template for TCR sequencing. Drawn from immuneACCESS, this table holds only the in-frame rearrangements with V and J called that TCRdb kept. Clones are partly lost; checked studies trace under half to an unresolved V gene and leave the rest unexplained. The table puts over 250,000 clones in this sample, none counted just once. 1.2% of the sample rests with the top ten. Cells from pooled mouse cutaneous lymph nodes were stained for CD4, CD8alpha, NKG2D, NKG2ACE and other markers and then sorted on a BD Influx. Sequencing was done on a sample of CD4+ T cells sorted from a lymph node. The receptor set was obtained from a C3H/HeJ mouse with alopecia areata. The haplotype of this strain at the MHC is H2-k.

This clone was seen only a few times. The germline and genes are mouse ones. The CDR3 protein is CASSSLGGWLCAETLYF. CDR3 bases read: TGTGCTAGCAGTAGCCTGGGGGGATGGCTATGTGCAGAA. The gene calls are TRBV17 and TRBJ2-3, with TRBD2 identical over 8 bases. The read terminates 4 residues before the CDR3 end, so the remaining end is supplied by the germline J gene. This CDR3 has 17 amino acids. CDR1 is MNHDT and CDR2 is YYDKIL in the germline V gene. The ends lost 3 bases at V and 1 base at J; junction bases unmatched: 9.

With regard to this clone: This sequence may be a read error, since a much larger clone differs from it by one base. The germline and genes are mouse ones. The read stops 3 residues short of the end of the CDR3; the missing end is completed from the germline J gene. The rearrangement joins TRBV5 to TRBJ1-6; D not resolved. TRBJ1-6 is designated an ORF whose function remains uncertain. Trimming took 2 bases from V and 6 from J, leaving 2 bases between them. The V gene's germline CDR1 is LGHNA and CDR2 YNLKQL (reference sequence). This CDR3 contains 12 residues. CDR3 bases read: TGTGCCAGCAGCCAAAGTAATTCGCCC. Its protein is CASSQSNSP. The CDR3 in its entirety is CASSQSNSPLYF.

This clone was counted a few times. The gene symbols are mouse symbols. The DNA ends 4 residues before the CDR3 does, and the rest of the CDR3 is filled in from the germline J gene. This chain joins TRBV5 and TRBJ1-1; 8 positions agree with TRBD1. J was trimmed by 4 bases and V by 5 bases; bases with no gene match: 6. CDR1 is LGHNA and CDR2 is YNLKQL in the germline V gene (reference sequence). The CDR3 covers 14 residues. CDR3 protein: CASSNGQGSTEVFF. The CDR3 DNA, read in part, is TGTGCCAGCAGCAACGGACAGGGAAGCACA.

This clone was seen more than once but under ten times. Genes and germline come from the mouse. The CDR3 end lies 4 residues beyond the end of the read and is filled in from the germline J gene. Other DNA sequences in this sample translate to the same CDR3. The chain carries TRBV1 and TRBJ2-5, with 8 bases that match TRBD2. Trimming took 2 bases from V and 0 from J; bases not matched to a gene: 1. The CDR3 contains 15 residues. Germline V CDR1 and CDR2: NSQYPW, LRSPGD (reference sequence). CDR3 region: CTCSAPGGNQDTQYF. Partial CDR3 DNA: TGCACCTGCAGTGCACCTGGGGGGAACCAAGAC. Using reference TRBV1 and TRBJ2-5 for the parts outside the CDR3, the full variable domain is VTLLEQNPRWRLVPRGQAVNLRCILKNSQYPWMSWYQQDLQKQLQWLFTLRSPGDKEVKSLPGADYLATRVTDTELRLQVANMSQGRTLYCTCSAPGGNQDTQYFGPGTRLLVL.

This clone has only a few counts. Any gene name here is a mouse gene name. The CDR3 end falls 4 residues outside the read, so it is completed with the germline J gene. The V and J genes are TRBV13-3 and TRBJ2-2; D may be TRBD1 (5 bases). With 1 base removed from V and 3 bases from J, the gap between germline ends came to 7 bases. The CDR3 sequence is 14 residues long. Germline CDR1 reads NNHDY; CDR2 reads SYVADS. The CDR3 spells CASSDQTDTGQLYF. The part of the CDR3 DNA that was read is TGTGCCAGCAGTGATCAGACAGACACCGGG.

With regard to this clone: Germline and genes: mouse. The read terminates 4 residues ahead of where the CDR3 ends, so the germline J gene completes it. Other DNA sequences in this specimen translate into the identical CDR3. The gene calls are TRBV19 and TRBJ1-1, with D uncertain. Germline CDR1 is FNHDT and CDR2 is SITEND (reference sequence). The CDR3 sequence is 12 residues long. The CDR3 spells CASSIARTEVFF. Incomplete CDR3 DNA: TGTGCCAGCAGTATTGCCAGGACA.

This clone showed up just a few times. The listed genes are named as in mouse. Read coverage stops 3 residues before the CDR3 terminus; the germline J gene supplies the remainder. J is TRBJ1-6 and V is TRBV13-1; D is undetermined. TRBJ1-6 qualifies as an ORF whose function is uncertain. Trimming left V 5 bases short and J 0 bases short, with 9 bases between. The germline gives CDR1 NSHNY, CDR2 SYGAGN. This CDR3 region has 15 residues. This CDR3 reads CASRPGNSYNSPLYF. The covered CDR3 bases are TGTGCCAGCAGGCCTGGGAATTCCTATAATTCGCCC.

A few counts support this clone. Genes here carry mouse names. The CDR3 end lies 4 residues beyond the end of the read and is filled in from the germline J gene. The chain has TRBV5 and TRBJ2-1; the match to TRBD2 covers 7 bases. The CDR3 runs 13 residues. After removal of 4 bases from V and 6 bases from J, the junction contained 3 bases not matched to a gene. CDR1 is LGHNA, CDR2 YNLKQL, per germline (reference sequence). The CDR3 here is CASSPGTAAEQFF. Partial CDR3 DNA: TGTGCCAGCAGCCCCGGGACTGCTGCT.

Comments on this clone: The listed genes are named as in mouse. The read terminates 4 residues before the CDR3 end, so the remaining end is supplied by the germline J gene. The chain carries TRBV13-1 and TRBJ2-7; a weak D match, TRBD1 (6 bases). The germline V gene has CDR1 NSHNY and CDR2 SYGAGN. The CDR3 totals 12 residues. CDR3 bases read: TGTGCCAGCAGTCTACAGGGTTAT. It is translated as CASSLQGY. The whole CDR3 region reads CASSLQGYEQYF.

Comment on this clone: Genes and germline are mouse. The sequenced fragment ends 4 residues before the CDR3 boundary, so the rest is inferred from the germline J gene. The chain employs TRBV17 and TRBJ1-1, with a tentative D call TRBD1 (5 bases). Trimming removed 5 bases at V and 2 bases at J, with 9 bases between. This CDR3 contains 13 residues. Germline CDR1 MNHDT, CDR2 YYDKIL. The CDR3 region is CASSLGHNTEVFF. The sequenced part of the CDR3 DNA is TGTGCTAGCAGTCTCGGACACAACACA.

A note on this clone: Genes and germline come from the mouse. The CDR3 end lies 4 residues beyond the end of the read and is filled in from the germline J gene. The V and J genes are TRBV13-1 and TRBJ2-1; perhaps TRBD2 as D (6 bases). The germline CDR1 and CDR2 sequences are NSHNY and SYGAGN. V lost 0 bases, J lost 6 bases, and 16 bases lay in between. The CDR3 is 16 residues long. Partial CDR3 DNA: TGTGCCAGCAGTGATGCAGGCCGGGGGGTGAGTGCT. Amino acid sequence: CASSDAGRGVSA. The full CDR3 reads CASSDAGRGVSAEQFF.

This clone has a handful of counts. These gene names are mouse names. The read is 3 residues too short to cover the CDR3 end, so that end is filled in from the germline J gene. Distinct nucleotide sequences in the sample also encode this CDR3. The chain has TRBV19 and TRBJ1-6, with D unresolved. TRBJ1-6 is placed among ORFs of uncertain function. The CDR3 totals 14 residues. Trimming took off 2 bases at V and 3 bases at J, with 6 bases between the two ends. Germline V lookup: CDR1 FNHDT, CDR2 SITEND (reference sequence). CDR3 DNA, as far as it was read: TGTGCCAGCAGTATCCGAGGCTATAATTCGCCC. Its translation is CASSIRGYNSP. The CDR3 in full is CASSIRGYNSPLYF.

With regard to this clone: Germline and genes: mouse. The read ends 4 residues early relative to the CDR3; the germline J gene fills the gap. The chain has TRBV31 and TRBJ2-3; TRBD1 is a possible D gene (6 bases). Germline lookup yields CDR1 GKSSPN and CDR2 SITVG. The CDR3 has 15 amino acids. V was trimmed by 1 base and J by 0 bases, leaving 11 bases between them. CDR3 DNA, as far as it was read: TGTGCCTGGAGTCCACAGGGCGGTAGTGCAGAA. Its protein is CAWSPQGGSAE. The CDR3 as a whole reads CAWSPQGGSAETLYF.

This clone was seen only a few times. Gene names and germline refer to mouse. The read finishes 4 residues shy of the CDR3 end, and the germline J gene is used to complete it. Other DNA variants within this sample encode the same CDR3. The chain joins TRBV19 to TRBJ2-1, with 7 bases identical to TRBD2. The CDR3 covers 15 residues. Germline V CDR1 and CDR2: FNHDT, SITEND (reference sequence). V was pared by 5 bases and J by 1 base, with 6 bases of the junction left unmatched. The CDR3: CASSPLWGNYAEQFF. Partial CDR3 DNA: TGTGCCAGCAGCCCCCTCTGGGGGAACTATGCT.

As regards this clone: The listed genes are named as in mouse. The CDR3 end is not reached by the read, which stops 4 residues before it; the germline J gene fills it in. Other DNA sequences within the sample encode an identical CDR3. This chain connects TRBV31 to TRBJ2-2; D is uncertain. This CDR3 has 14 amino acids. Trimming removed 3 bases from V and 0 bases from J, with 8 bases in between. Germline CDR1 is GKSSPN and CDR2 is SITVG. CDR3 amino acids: CAWSLQANTGQLYF. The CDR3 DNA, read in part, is TGTGCCTGGAGCCTACAAGCAAACACCGGG.

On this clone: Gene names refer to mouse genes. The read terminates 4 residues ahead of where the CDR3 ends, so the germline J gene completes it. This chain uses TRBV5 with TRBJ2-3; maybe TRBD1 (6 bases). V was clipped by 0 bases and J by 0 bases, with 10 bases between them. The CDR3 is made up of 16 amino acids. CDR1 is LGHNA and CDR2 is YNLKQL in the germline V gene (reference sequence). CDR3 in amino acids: CASSQDWTDSAETLYF. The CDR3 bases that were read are TGTGCCAGCAGCCAAGATTGGACAGATAGTGCAGAA.

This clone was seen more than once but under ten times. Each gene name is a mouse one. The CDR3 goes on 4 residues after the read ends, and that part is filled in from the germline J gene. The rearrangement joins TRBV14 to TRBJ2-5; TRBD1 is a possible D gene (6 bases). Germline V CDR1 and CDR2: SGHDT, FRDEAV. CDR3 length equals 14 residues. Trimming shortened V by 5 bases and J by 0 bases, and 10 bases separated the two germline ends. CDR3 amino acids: CASRRDNNQDTQYF. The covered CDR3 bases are TGTGCCAGCAGGAGGGACAATAACCAAGAC.

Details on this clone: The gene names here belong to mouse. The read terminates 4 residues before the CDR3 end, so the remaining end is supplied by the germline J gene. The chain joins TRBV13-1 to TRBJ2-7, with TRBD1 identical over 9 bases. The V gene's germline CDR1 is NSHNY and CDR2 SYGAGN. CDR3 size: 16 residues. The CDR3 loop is CASSEQPPGTGYEQYF. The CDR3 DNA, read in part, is TGTGCCAGCAGTGAGCAACCTCCTGGGACAGGGTAT.

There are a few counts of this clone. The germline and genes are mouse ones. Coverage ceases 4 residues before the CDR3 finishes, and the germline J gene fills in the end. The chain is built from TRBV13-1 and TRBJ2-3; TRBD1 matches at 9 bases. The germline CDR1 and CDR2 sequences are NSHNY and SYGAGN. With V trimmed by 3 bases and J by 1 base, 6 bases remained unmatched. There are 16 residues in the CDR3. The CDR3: CASSGHRGPGAETLYF. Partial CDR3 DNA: TGTGCCAGCAGTGGTCACAGGGGGCCGGGTGCAGAA.

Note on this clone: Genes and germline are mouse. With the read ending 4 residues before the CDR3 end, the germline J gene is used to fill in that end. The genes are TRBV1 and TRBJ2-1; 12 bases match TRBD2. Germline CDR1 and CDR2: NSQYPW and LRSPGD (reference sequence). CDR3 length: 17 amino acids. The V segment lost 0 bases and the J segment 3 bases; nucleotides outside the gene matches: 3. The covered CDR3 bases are TGCACCTGCAGTGCAGAAGGGACTGGGGGGACCTATGCT. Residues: CTCSAEGTGGTYA. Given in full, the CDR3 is CTCSAEGTGGTYAEQFF.

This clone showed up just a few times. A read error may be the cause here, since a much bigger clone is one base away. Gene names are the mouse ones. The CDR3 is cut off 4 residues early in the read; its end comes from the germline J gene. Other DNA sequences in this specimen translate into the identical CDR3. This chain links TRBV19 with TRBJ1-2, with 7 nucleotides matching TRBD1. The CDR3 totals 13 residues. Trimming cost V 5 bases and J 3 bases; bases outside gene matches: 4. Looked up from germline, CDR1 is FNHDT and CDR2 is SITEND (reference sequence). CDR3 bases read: TGTGCCAGCAGCCTCACAGGGGACTCC. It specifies CASSLTGDS. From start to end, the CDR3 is CASSLTGDSDYTF.

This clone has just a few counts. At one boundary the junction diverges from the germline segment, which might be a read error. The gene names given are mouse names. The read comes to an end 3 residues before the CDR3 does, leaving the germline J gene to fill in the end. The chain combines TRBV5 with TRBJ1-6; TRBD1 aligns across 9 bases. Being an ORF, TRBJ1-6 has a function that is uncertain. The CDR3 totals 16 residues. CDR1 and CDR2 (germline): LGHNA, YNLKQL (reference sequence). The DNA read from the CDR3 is TGTGCCAGCAGTCAAGACAGGGGGATGGATAATTCGCCC. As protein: CASSQDRGMDNSP. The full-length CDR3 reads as CASSQDRGMDNSPLYF.

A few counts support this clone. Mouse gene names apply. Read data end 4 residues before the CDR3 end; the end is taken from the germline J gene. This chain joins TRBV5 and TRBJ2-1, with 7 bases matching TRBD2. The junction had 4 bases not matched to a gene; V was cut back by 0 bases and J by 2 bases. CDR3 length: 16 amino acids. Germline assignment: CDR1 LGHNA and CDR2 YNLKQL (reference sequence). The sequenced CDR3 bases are TGTGCCAGCAGCCAAGATGCTCTGGGGGACTATGCT. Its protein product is CASSQDALGDYA. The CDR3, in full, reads CASSQDALGDYAEQFF.

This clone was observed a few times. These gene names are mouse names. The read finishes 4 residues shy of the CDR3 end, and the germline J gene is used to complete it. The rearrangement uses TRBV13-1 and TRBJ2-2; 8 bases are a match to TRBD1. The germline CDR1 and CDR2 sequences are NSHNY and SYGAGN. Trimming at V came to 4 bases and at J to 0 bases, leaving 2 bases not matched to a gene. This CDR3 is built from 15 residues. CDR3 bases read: TGTGCCAGCAGTCACAGGGGGTCAAACACCGGG. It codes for CASSHRGSNTG. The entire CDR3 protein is CASSHRGSNTGQLYF.

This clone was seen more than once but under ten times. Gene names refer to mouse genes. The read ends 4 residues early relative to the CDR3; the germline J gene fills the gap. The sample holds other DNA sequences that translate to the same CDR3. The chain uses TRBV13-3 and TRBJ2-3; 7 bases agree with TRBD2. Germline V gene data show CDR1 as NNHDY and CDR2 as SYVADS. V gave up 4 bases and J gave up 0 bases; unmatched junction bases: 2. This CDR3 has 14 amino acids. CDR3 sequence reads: CASSPGGSAETLYF. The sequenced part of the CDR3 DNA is TGTGCCAGCAGTCCTGGGGGAAGTGCAGAA.